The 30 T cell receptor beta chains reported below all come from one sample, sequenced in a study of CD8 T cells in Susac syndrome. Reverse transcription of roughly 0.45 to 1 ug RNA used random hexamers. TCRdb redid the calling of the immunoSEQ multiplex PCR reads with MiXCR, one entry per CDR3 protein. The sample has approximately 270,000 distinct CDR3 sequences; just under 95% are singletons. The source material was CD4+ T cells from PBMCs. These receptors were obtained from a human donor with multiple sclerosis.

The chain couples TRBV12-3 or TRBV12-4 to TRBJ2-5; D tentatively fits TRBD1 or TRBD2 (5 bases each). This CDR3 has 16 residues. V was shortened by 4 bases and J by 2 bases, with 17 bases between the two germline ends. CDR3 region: CASSSHGGRGQETQYF. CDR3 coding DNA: TGTGCCAGCAGTTCCCATGGGGGTCGCGGTCAAGAGACCCAGTACTTC.

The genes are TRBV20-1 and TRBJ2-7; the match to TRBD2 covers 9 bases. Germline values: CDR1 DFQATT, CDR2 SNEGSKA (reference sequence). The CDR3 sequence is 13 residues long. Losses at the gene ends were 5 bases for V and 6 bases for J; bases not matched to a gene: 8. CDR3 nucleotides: TGCAGTGCTTCGAGCGGGGGGCCTCTCGAGCAGTACTTC. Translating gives CSASSGGPLEQYF.

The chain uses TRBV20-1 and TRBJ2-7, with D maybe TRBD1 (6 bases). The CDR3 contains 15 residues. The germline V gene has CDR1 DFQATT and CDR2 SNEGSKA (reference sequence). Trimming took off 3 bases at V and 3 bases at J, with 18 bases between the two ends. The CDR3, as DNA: TGCAGTGCTAGGGGCATGACAGGTGAACTCTACGAGCAGTACTTC. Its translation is CSARGMTGELYEQYF.

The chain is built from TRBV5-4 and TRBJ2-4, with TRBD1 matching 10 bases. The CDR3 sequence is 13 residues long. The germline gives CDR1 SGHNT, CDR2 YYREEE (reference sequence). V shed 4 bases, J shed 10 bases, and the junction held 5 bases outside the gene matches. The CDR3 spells CASSVGQGIIQYF. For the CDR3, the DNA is TGTGCCAGCAGCGTGGGACAGGGGATAATTCAGTACTTC.

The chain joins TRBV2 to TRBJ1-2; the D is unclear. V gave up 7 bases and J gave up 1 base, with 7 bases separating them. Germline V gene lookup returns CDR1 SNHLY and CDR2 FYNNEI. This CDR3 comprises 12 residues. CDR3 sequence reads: CASNWVNYGYTF. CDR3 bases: TGTGCCAGCAATTGGGTTAACTATGGCTACACCTTC.

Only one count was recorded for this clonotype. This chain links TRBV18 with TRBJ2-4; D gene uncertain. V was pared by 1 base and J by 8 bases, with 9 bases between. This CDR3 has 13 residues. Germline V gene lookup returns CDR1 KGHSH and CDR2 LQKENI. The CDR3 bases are TGTGCCAGCTCACCACGTATGGTTGACATTCAGTACTTC. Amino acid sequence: CASSPRMVDIQYF.

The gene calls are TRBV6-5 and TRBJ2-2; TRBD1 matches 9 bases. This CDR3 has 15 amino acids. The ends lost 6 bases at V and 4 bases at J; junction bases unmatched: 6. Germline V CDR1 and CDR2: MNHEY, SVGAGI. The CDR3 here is CASRAGTGTTGELFF. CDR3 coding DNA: TGTGCCAGCAGAGCCGGGACAGGGACCACCGGGGAGCTGTTTTTT.

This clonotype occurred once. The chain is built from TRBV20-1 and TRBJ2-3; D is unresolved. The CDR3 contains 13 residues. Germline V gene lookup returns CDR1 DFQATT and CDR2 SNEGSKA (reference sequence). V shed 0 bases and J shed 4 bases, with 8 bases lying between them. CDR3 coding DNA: TGCAGTGCTAGAGATATCCAGTCAGATACGCAGTATTTT. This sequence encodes CSARDIQSDTQYF.

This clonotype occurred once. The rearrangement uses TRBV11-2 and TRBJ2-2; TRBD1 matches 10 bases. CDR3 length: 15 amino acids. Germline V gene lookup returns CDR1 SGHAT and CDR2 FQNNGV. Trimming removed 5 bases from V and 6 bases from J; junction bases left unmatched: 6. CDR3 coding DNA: TGTGCCAGCAGCCGACAGGGGGCGGAATCCGGGGAGCTGTTTTTT. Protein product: CASSRQGAESGELFF. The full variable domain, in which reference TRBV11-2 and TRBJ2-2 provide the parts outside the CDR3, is EAGVAQSPRYKIIEKRQSVAFWCNPISGHATLYWYQQILGQGPKLLIQFQNNGVVDDSQLPKDRFSAERLKGVDSTLKIQPAKLEDSAVYLCASSRQGAESGELFFGEGSRLTVL.

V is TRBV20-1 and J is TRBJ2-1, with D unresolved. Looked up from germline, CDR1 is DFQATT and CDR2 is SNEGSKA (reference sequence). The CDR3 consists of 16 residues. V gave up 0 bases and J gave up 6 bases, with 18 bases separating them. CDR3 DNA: TGCAGTGCTAGAGATCCCACTACCCGCGTCCTCAATGAGCAGTTCTTC. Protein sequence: CSARDPTTRVLNEQFF.

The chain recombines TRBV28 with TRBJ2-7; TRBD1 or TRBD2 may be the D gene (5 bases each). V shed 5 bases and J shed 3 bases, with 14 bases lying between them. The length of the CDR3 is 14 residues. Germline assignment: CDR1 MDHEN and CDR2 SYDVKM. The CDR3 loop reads CASSQLTGRYEQYF. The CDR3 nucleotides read TGTGCCAGCAGTCAACTAACGGGGCGCTACGAGCAGTACTTC.

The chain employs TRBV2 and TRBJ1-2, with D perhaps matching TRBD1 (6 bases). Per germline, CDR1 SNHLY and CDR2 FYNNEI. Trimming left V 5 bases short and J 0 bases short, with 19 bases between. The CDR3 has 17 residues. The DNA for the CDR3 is TGTGCCAGCAGTCCGGTGGGGGCCGGCCCCCCTAACTATGGCTACACCTTC. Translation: CASSPVGAGPPNYGYTF.

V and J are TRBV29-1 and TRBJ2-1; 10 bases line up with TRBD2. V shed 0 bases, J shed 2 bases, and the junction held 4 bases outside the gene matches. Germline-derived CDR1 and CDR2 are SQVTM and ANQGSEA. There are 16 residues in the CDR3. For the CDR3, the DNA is TGCAGCGTTGAAGAGAGGGGACTAGCGACCTACAATGAGCAGTTCTTC. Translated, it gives CSVEERGLATYNEQFF.

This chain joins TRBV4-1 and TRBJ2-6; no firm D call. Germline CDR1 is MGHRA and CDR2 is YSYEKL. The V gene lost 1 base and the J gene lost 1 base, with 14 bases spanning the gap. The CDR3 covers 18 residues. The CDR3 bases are TGCGCCAGCAGCCAAGTGCCGAGTGGGATATCTGGGGCCAACGTCCTGACTTTC. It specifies CASSQVPSGISGANVLTF.

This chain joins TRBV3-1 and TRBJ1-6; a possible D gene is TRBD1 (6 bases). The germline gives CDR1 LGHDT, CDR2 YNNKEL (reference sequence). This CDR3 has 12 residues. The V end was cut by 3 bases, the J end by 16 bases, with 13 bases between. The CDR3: CASSHPQGGLHF. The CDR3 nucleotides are TGTGCCAGCAGCCACCCACAGGGTGGACTCCACTTT.

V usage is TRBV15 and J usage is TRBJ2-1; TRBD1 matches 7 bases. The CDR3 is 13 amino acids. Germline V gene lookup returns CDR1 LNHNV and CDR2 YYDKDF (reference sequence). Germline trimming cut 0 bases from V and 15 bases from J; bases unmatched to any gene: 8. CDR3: CATSRDAHRGSFF. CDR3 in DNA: TGTGCCACCAGCAGAGATGCCCACAGGGGTTCGTTCTTC.

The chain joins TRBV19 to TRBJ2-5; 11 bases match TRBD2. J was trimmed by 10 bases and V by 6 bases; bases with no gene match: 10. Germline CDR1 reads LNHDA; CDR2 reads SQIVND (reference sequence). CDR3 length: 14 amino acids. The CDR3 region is CASSPGTSGRIQYF. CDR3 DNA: TGTGCCAGTAGCCCGGGGACTAGCGGACGGATCCAGTACTTC.

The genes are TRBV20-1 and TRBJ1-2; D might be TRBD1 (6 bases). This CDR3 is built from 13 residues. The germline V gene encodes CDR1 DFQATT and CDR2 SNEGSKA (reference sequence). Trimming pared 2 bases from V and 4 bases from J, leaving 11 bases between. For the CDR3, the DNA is TGCAGTGCTAGACAGGGGACCAGCTATGGCTACACCTTC. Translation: CSARQGTSYGYTF.

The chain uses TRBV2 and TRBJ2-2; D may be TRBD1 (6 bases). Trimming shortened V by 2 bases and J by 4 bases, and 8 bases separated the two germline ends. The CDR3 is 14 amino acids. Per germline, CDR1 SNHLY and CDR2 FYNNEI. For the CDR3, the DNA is TGTGCCAGCAGTGAAAGCAGGGGCACCGGGGAGCTGTTTTTT. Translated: CASSESRGTGELFF.

The CDR3 spells CASSPGLTSGRRYNEQFF. The CDR3, as DNA: TGCGCCAGCAGCCCGGGACTGACTAGCGGGAGGCGTTACAATGAGCAGTTCTTC. The J gene is TRBJ2-1, the V gene TRBV5-1, with 13 bases fitting TRBD2. This CDR3 contains 18 residues. Trimming removed 4 bases from V and 4 bases from J; junction bases left unmatched: 11. CDR1 and CDR2 (germline): SGHRS, YFSETQ.

The CDR3 spells CASTSGGAYTEAFF. The DNA for the CDR3 is TGCGCCAGCACCTCAGGGGGCGCATACACTGAAGCTTTCTTT. The chain employs TRBV5-1 and TRBJ1-1; the match to TRBD1 covers 8 bases. CDR3 length equals 14 residues. After removal of 6 bases from V and 3 bases from J, the junction contained 7 bases not matched to a gene. Germline CDR1 SGHRS, CDR2 YFSETQ.

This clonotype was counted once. The CDR3 loop reads CASEGTDEKLFF. The DNA for the CDR3 is TGTGCCAGCGAGGGGACCGATGAAAAACTGTTTTTT. The gene calls are TRBV18 and TRBJ1-4; D possibly corresponds to TRBD1 (5 bases). The germline CDR1 and CDR2 sequences are KGHSH and LQKENI. The CDR3 is made up of 12 amino acids. V was cut by 8 bases and J by 6 bases, with 10 bases left in between.

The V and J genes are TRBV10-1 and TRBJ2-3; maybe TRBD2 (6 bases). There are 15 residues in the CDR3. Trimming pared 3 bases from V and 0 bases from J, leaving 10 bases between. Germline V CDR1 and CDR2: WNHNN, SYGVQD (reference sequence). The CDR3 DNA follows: TGCGCCAGCAGTGACACGGGGACTAGCACAGATACGCAGTATTTT. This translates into CASSDTGTSTDTQYF.

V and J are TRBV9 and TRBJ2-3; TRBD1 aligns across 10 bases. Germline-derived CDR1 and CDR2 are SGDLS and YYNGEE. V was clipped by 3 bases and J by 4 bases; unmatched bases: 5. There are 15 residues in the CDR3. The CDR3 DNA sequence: TGTGCCAGCAGCGACACCGGGACAGGGGCAGATACGCAGTATTTT. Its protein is CASSDTGTGADTQYF. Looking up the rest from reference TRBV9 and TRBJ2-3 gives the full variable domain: DSGVTQTPKHLITATGQRVTLRCSPRSGDLSVYWYQQSLDQGLQFLIQYYNGEERAKGNILERFSAQQFPDLHSELNLSSLELGDSALYFCASSDTGTGADTQYFGPGTRLTVL.

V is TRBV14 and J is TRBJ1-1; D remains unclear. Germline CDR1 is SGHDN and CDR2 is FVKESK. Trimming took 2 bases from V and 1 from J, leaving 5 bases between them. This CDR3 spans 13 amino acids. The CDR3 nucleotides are TGTGCCAGCAGCCAAAGGTCGAACACTGAAGCTTTCTTT. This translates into CASSQRSNTEAFF.

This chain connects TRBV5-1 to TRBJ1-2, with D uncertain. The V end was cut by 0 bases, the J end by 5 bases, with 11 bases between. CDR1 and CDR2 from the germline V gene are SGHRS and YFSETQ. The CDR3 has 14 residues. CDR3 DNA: TGCGCCAGCAGCTTGGCGCCCGAGATATATGGCTACACCTTC. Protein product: CASSLAPEIYGYTF.

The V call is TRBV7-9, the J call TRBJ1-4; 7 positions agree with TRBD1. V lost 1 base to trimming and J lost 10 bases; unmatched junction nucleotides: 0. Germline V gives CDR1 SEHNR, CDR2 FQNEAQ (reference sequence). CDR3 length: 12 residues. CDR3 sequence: CASSLDRGKLFF. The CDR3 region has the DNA TGTGCCAGCAGCTTAGACAGGGGAAAACTGTTTTTT.

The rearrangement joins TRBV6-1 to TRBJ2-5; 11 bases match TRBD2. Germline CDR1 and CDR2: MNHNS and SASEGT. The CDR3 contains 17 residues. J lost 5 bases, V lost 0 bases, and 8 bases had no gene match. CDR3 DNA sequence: TGTGCCAGCAGTGAAGCTGTAGCGGGGGGGGCCGGGGAGACCCAGTACTTC. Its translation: CASSEAVAGGAGETQYF.

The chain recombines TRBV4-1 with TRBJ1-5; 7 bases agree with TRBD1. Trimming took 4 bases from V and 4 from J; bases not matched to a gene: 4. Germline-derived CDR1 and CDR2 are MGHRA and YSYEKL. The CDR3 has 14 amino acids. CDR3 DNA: TGCGCCAGCAGCCCGACAGGGCGAAATCAGCCCCAGCATTTT. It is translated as CASSPTGRNQPQHF.

The CDR3: CSARTGLSQSNQPQHF. CDR3 nucleotides: TGCAGTGCTCGGACCGGACTGTCGCAGAGCAATCAGCCCCAGCATTTT. The chain uses TRBV20-1 and TRBJ1-5; D is uncertain. The CDR3 runs to 16 residues. Per germline, CDR1 DFQATT and CDR2 SNEGSKA (reference sequence). Trimming removed 5 bases from V and 1 base from J, with 18 bases in between.